The TCR beta chain under discussion was sequenced for a study of beta chain features in type 1 diabetes. Study as a whole: All samples combined gave 107,917,701 sorted cells for examination. Study-level results: All four CD4+ subsets from Type 1 diabetes patients carried moderately but significantly shorter TCRB CDR3s. Within patients, naive, central memory and Treg TCRB repertoires seemed more similar than within healthy donors.

The V end was cut by 5 bases, the J end by 2 bases, with 7 bases between. Germline assignment: CDR1 MNHEY and CDR2 SVGAGI. The CDR3 has 13 amino acids. In regard to this clone: The antigen is unknown.

Expressed TCRB transcripts got sequenced, as all isolated RNA was reverse transcribed. Sequencing was performed with immunoSEQ multiplex PCR; in TCRdb, only in-frame clones are kept and a portion is missing. Of almost 350,000 clones detected, over 7% appear once; the ten largest clones hold roughly 1%. The clonotype originates from a young man with type 1 diabetes. Sample: central memory CD4+ T cells from blood. This chain uses TRBV6-5 with TRBJ1-5, with no clear D. CDR3 in DNA: TGTGCCAGCAGTCCTCGGCGCAATCAGCCCCAGCATTTT. It specifies CASSPRRNQPQHF.